The source of this TCR beta chain is a study of cytomegalovirus exposure and HLA in healthy donors. The CDR3 has 15 residues. The trim removed 0 bases at V and 4 bases at J, leaving 4 bases unmatched. Germline V CDR1 and CDR2: SGDLS, YYNGEE. Amplification used 60 Vbeta primers and 13 Jbeta primers. The repertoire was sequenced with immunoSEQ multiplex PCR; TCRdb's copy has only in-frame clones and lacks some. The data show around 130,000 clones, over 75% seen once. Sequenced: PBMCs. This sequence joins TRBV9 and TRBJ2-3; the match to TRBD2 covers 8 bases. The source is a man in his thirties or forties in good health and CMV-seronegative. CDR3 bases: TGTGCCAGCAGCGTAGGGGTTAGCGGGGCAGATACGCAGTATTTT. As protein: CASSVGVSGADTQYF.